This paragraph covers one T cell receptor (beta chain) sequence. Its binding antigen is unknown. Base-call qualities are not available, and no considerably larger clone is one nucleotide away. These data come from a study of blood T cell repertoires in COVID-19 (dated by TCRdb to about 2020). Looking at the study overall: Samples from collaborators originated in the United States, Italy and Spain and spanned both the acute and convalescent phases of COVID-19. The material from the prospective study consisted of cDNA or gDNA derived from T cells, B-cell-depleted T cells, or PBMCs. Where available, HLA class I and class II types were taken from metadata supplied by the sample provider and were not determined by assay-based typing. The sample metadata nearly always contained a de-identified subject ID, COVID-19 status, age in years and sex. The dataset comprised deeply sampled blood TCRbeta repertoires from subjects exposed to, actively infected with, or recovered from COVID-19. The repertoires were released in a freely available public database intended as a resource for research on the immune response to SARS-CoV-2. The samples were drawn from the first 160 participants of the ongoing ImmuneRACE study and from roughly 1,300 subjects provided by 6 global collaborators. Overall results and qualifications from the work: The quantity of clinical and demographic metadata differed by source and by participant and was supplied without curation.

The CDR3, cysteine through phenylalanine, is 16 amino acids long. The CDR3 DNA has 48 bases and is translated from base 1. CDR1 and CDR2, per the germline V gene, are ENHRY and SYGVKD. After removal of 5 bases from V and 1 base from J, the junction retains 9 bases not matched to a gene. Enrolling through a virtual design, the prospective study's participants ranged in age from about 18 to 100 years and lived across about two dozen United States geographic areas. In the prospective study, participants were assigned to cohorts based on the clinical history participants reported in a screening survey and a study questionnaire. Recovered participants in ImmuneRACE Cohort 3 were defined by two consecutive negative NP/OP PCR tests, clearance by a healthcare professional, or resolution of symptoms. In the prospective study, whole blood, serum and a nasopharyngeal or oropharyngeal swab were collected from each participant by mobile phlebotomists. Over a roughly 2-month period, participants in the prospective study had the option of providing additional blood draws and questionnaires. Before DNA extraction, blood samples from the prospective study were shipped at room temperature or frozen.

TCRbeta CDR3 regions were amplified from genomic DNA by means of the immunoSEQ Assay, a bias-controlled multiplex PCR. The paper's processing steps were these. Nucleated cell counts per sample were estimated from amplification of reference gene primers within the assay. To quantify the absolute abundance of each unique TCRbeta CDR3 rearrangement, sequence reads were collapsed and filtered. For each sample, productive Simpson clonality was calculated as the square root of Simpson's diversity index over productive rearrangements. The table was pulled from immuneACCESS by TCRdb, which kept in-frame rearrangements only. Such tables lose some clones; where checked, under half of the loss comes from unresolved V genes, and the rest has no known cause. V and J calls plus clone size are reproduced from that table; the DNA served to infer D and trimming. The sample table lists about 250,000 clones, around nine tenths of them with a count of one. Roughly 1.6% of the sample rests with the top ten.

The sequenced sample consisted of PBMCs or T cells enriched from blood (not recorded which). The chain uses TRBV10-3 and TRBJ2-5, with 8 junctional bases fitting TRBD1. The sequence came from a woman aged 45-65 years who had recovered from COVID-19. In nucleotides, the sequence is TGTGCCATCAGTAAATCAGGGGGCTCCTTCCAAGAGACCCAGTACTTC. This gives the protein CAISKSGGSFQETQYF.